These 10 T cell receptor beta chains share one sample of origin, sequenced in a study of regulatory T cells in long-lasting Graves disease. Relying on iRepertoire HTBI primers and Arm-PCR of CDR3 regions, the team built TCR beta libraries. From the multiplex PCR reads, TCRdb called clonotypes with MiXCR, one entry per CDR3 protein. The sample lists 350,000 to 450,000 distinct CDR3 sequences, about 15% occurring once. Time point reported: newly diagnosed GD, antithyroid drugs for less than 3 months. PBMC RNA served as the TCR library source. The same sample was also studied in work on T cells in Graves' hyperthyroidism and ophthalmopathy.

Source: peripheral blood mononuclear cells (PBMCs), taken at new diagnosis, from a patient treated with antithyroid drugs. These receptors originate from a woman in her twenties or thirties with Graves disease.

This clonotype showed up just a few times. The chain links TRBV30 to TRBJ2-7; TRBD2 matches 9 bases. This CDR3 has 15 residues. The germline CDR1 and CDR2 sequences are GTSNPN and SVGIG (reference sequence). V lost 0 bases, J lost 8 bases, and 11 bases stayed unmatched. The CDR3, as DNA: TGTGCCTGGAGTGTAGCGCAGGCTAGCGGGACCCAGCAGTACTTC. It codes for CAWSVAQASGTQQYF.

V usage is TRBV20-1 and J usage is TRBJ1-2; D unclear. Germline V gene sequence: CDR1 DFQATT, CDR2 SNEGSKA (reference sequence). The CDR3 contains 13 residues. Trimming left V 3 bases short and J 2 bases short, with 10 bases between. In DNA, the CDR3 is TGCAGTGCTAGGGGCGGGCAGAACTATGGCTACACCTTC. This gives the protein CSARGGQNYGYTF.

This clonotype was recorded at least ten times. The rearrangement uses TRBV29-1 and TRBJ2-7, with D possibly being TRBD2 (5 bases). CDR3 length: 14 amino acids. V lost 7 bases, J lost 3 bases, and 19 bases lay in between. Germline V gene lookup returns CDR1 SQVTM and CDR2 ANQGSEA. CDR3 protein: CSATARSSSYEQYF. As DNA, the CDR3 is TGCAGCGCCACAGCTAGGTCTAGCAGCTACGAGCAGTACTTC.

V gene TRBV4-1 combines with J gene TRBJ2-1; 14 bases are a match to TRBD2. The germline V gene encodes CDR1 MGHRA and CDR2 YSYEKL. Trimming removed 3 bases from V and 8 bases from J; junction bases left unmatched: 6. CDR3 length equals 16 residues. CDR3 protein: CASSQIGLAGGDEQFF. In DNA, the CDR3 is TGCGCCAGCAGCCAGATCGGACTAGCGGGAGGCGATGAGCAGTTCTTC.

This clonotype occurred many times. The rearrangement links TRBV3-1 to TRBJ2-3; tentatively, D is TRBD1 (5 bases). The CDR3 contains 16 residues. Trimming stripped 4 bases from V and 2 bases from J, with 16 bases between. Germline CDR1 LGHDT, CDR2 YNNKEL (reference sequence). This chain's CDR3 is CASSLDDSDNTDTQYF. In nucleotides, the CDR3 is TGTGCCAGCAGCCTTGACGACAGCGACAACACAGATACGCAGTATTTT.

This chain links TRBV20-1 with TRBJ1-5, with 10 bases that match TRBD1. Germline V gives CDR1 DFQATT, CDR2 SNEGSKA (reference sequence). J was trimmed by 1 base and V by 5 bases; bases with no gene match: 8. The CDR3 has 16 residues. CDR3 nucleotides: TGCAGTGCTTTAGAGGGGGGACAGGGGAGCAATCAGCCCCAGCATTTT. Translation: CSALEGGQGSNQPQHF.

This clonotype showed up many times. This chain links TRBV20-1 with TRBJ2-5; D is unclear. Germline CDR1 DFQATT, CDR2 SNEGSKA (reference sequence). The germline V and J ends were trimmed by 3 bases and 1 base, with 9 bases remaining between them. The length of the CDR3 is 13 residues. The CDR3: CSASSRRQETQYF. The CDR3 DNA is TGCAGTGCTAGCTCCAGACGCCAAGAGACCCAGTACTTC.

This clonotype was seen at least ten times. The rearrangement joins TRBV6-2 or TRBV6-3 to TRBJ2-5; TRBD1 agrees at 10 bases. CDR1 is MNHEY and CDR2 is SVGEGT in the germline V gene. After removal of 3 bases from V and 5 bases from J, the junction contained 6 bases not matched to a gene. This CDR3 is 15 amino acids long. The CDR3 region is CASSYPGTGDETQYF. The CDR3 DNA is TGTGCCAGCAGTTATCCCGGGACAGGGGACGAGACCCAGTACTTC.

In its sample, this clonotype was seen a few times. The V and J genes are TRBV29-1 and TRBJ1-1; no firm D call. The CDR3 spans 9 residues. Germline V gene lookup returns CDR1 SQVTM and CDR2 ANQGSEA. Trimming shortened V by 3 bases and J by 10 bases, and 6 bases separated the two germline ends. CDR3 residues: CSVDGSAFF. The CDR3, as DNA: TGCAGCGTTGACGGGTCAGCTTTCTTT.

This clonotype was counted a few times. The CDR3 sequence is CSGINTEAFF. The CDR3 bases are TGCAGCGGAATCAACACTGAAGCTTTCTTT. V gene TRBV29-1 combines with J gene TRBJ1-1, with no clear D. This CDR3 comprises 10 residues. Trimming took off 7 bases at V and 2 bases at J, with 5 bases between the two ends. CDR1 and CDR2 from the germline V gene are SQVTM and ANQGSEA. Based on the CDR3 plus reference TRBV29-1 and TRBJ1-1, the full variable domain is SAVISQKPSRDICQRGTSLTIQCQVDSQVTMMFWYRQQPGQSLTLIATANQGSEATYESGFVIDKFPISRPNLTFSTLTVSNMSPEDSSIYLCSGINTEAFFGQGTRLTVV.